The 7 T cell receptor beta chains below come from one sample, sequenced in a study of T-cell reconstitution after alpha-beta-depleted transplantation in children. A TCRbeta library incorporating unique molecular identifiers was prepared. MiXCR, applied by TCRdb to the PCR reads, yields one record per CDR3 protein. This sample has some 200,000 distinct CDR3 sequences, with about 8.4% found just once. The sample in question was PBMCs, mostly from graft donor cells, obtained 360 days after TCRalphabeta/CD19-depleted stem cell transplant. The receptors come from a male patient aged 2-10 years who had a stem cell transplant for acute myeloid leukemia, so the T cells may come from the graft donor.

This clonotype appeared many times. The chain is built from TRBV10-3 and TRBJ1-4; D may be TRBD1 (6 bases). V lost 5 bases and J lost 8, with 15 bases in between. Germline V gives CDR1 ENHRY, CDR2 SYGVKD. This CDR3 comprises 14 residues. The CDR3 coding sequence is TGTGCCATCAGTCGGGACCAGGGGCGGGAAAAACTGTTTTTT. Translated: CAISRDQGREKLFF.

The V and J genes are TRBV29-1 and TRBJ1-1, with TRBD1 matching 9 bases. Germline V lookup: CDR1 SQVTM, CDR2 ANQGSEA. The CDR3 loop spans 16 amino acids. V dropped 2 bases and J dropped 0; count of bases not matched to a gene: 7. The CDR3 DNA is TGCAGCGTTGAAAGGGCGGACAGGGGCTTGAACACTGAAGCTTTCTTT. Its protein product is CSVERADRGLNTEAFF.

This clonotype was seen many times. This chain links TRBV7-6 with TRBJ2-3; no firm D call. Per germline, CDR1 SGHVS and CDR2 FNYEAQ. V was pared by 3 bases and J by 2 bases, with 3 bases between. The CDR3 is 12 amino acids. CDR3 loop: CASSFYTDTQYF. The CDR3 DNA sequence: TGTGCCAGCAGCTTTTACACAGATACGCAGTATTTT.

This clonotype was counted many times. V usage is TRBV29-1 and J usage is TRBJ2-1, with 7 bases lining up with TRBD2. With 7 bases clipped from V and 7 bases from J, the junction kept 22 bases outside the gene matches. CDR1 SQVTM and CDR2 ANQGSEA come from the germline V gene. The CDR3 consists of 17 residues. CDR3 residues: CSAYCREGNNEENEQFF. CDR3 nucleotide sequence: TGCAGCGCCTACTGCAGGGAGGGGAATAATGAGGAGAATGAGCAGTTCTTC.

This clonotype was found many times. This chain joins TRBV12-5 and TRBJ1-5; D unclear. Germline V gives CDR1 LGHNT, CDR2 FRNRAP. V lost 6 bases, J lost 4 bases, and 4 bases lay in between. There are 11 residues in the CDR3. CDR3 sequence (DNA): TGTGCTAGTGGGCCTAATCAGCCCCAGCATTTT. Protein: CASGPNQPQHF.

The rearrangement links TRBV12-3 or TRBV12-4 to TRBJ1-3; 7 bases align to TRBD1. The CDR3 sequence is 16 residues long. Unmatched junction bases numbered 9, after V lost 5 bases and J lost 2 bases. As DNA, the CDR3 is TGTGCCAGCAGTCCCAGGGGGGCAGATACTGGAAACACCATATATTTT. Its translation: CASSPRGADTGNTIYF.

This clonotype was detected a few times. The chain recombines TRBV14 with TRBJ2-1, with D possibly matching TRBD2 (5 bases). The CDR3 extends over 15 amino acids. Germline CDR1 and CDR2: SGHDN and FVKESK. Trimming shortened V by 1 base and J by 7 bases, and 14 bases separated the two germline ends. The CDR3 is CASSQGRGIRNEQFF. DNA for the CDR3: TGTGCCAGCAGCCAAGGACGGGGAATCCGGAATGAGCAGTTCTTC.